The rows below give T cell receptor beta chains drawn from one sample of a study of blood T cell repertoires in COVID-19. This table comes from immunoSEQ multiplex PCR, and its TCRdb copy is limited to in-frame clones, with some not included. The sample lists about 130,000 clones, roughly 80% seen once, with around 6.2% in the top ten. Input material: peripheral blood. The receptors derive from a man older than 75 with COVID-19, enrolled during active disease. Both conserved end residues are part of each CDR3. Each record gives: clone size, J gene, V gene, D gene, CDR3 DNA, CDR3 protein. The D gene is left open where the match is weak. Clone size is shown for a subset of rows, as once, few, many or a class of expanded clone.

clone size: NA
J gene: TRBJ1-2
V gene: TRBV10-3
D gene: NA
CDR3 DNA: TGTGCCATCTCGGCAGGGCCTTACTATGGCTACACCTTC
CDR3 protein: CAISAGPYYGYTF

clone size: NA
J gene: TRBJ2-5
V gene: TRBV28
D gene: TRBD1
CDR3 DNA: TGTGCCAGCAGCTGGGGACAGGGAGGAACAGAGACCCAGTACTTC
CDR3 protein: CASSWGQGGTETQYF

clone size: NA
J gene: TRBJ2-5
V gene: TRBV28
D gene: TRBD2
CDR3 DNA: TGTGCCAGCAGTTTCTCATTTAGCGGGACTAACCAAGAGACCCAGTACTTC
CDR3 protein: CASSFSFSGTNQETQYF

clone size: NA
J gene: TRBJ2-7
V gene: TRBV14
D gene: NA
CDR3 DNA: TGTGCCAGCAGCCAAGAGCCGGGGTTCGACTACGAGCAGTACTTC
CDR3 protein: CASSQEPGFDYEQYF

clone size: NA
J gene: TRBJ2-1
V gene: TRBV20-1
D gene: TRBD2
CDR3 DNA: TGCAGTGCGACTCTAGCGGCTGAGCAGTTCTTC
CDR3 protein: CSATLAAEQFF

clone size: once
J gene: TRBJ1-4
V gene: TRBV4-1
D gene: TRBD1
CDR3 DNA: TGCGCCAGCAGCCAAGGGGGACAGGCGACAACTAATGAAAAACTGTTTTTT
CDR3 protein: CASSQGGQATTNEKLFF

clone size: NA
J gene: TRBJ1-1
V gene: TRBV2
D gene: TRBD1
CDR3 DNA: TGTGCCAGCAGTCTGGGACAGGGCGACACTGAAGCTTTCTTT
CDR3 protein: CASSLGQGDTEAFF

clone size: NA
J gene: TRBJ1-1
V gene: TRBV7-9
D gene: NA
CDR3 DNA: TGTGCCAGCAGCTTAGGTGGGGGGACGGCTACTGAAGCTTTCTTT
CDR3 protein: CASSLGGGTATEAFF

clone size: NA
J gene: TRBJ2-5
V gene: TRBV7-9
D gene: TRBD2
CDR3 DNA: TGTGCCAGCAGCCTCGGGACTAGCGGAACCCAAGAGACCCAGTACTTC
CDR3 protein: CASSLGTSGTQETQYF

clone size: few
J gene: TRBJ1-6
V gene: TRBV28
D gene: NA
CDR3 DNA: TGTGCCAGCACGAGGGGGTTTTCCTATAATTCACCCCTCCACTTT
CDR3 protein: CASTRGFSYNSPLHF

clone size: NA
J gene: TRBJ1-2
V gene: TRBV5-1
D gene: TRBD1
CDR3 DNA: TGCGCCAGCCGGACAGGGAACTATGGCTACACCTTC
CDR3 protein: CASRTGNYGYTF

clone size: NA
J gene: TRBJ1-6
V gene: TRBV3-1/TRBV3-2
D gene: NA
CDR3 DNA: TGTGCCAGCAGCCAAGTCAATAATTCACCCCTCCACTTT
CDR3 protein: CASSQVNNSPLHF

clone size: NA
J gene: TRBJ2-1
V gene: TRBV19
D gene: NA
CDR3 DNA: TGTGCCAGTAGTATGGGACTCCCTGGAAACAATGAGCAGTTCTTC
CDR3 protein: CASSMGLPGNNEQFF

clone size: few
J gene: TRBJ2-7
V gene: TRBV11-2
D gene: TRBD2
CDR3 DNA: TGTGCCAGCAGCTTGACTAGCGGAATCCCCACCCCCTACGAGCAGTACTTC
CDR3 protein: CASSLTSGIPTPYEQYF

clone size: NA
J gene: TRBJ1-3
V gene: TRBV5-6
D gene: NA
CDR3 DNA: TGTGCCAGCAGCGTGTGGGGCTTCTCTGGAAACACCATATATTTT
CDR3 protein: CASSVWGFSGNTIYF

clone size: NA
J gene: TRBJ2-2
V gene: TRBV20-1
D gene: NA
CDR3 DNA: TGCAGTGCTAGTCGTAACACCGGGGAGCTGTTTTTT
CDR3 protein: CSASRNTGELFF

clone size: NA
J gene: TRBJ2-7
V gene: TRBV29-1
D gene: TRBD2
CDR3 DNA: TGCAGCGTCCTCACTAGCGGGAGGCTGACCCCGGAGGAGCAGTACTTC
CDR3 protein: CSVLTSGRLTPEEQYF

clone size: NA
J gene: TRBJ1-4
V gene: TRBV5-1
D gene: NA
CDR3 DNA: TGCGCCAGCAGCGAACAGGTCAATGAAAAACTGTTTTTT
CDR3 protein: CASSEQVNEKLFF

clone size: NA
J gene: TRBJ1-5
V gene: TRBV7-9
D gene: TRBD1
CDR3 DNA: TGTGCCACGAATGGGGGACAGAACAATCAGCCCCAGCATTTT
CDR3 protein: CATNGGQNNQPQHF

clone size: NA
J gene: TRBJ2-5
V gene: TRBV5-1
D gene: NA
CDR3 DNA: TGCGCCAGCAGCTTCTGGGCGGGATTAGAGACCCAGTACTTC
CDR3 protein: CASSFWAGLETQYF

clone size: NA
J gene: TRBJ2-3
V gene: TRBV11-3
D gene: NA
CDR3 DNA: TGTGCCAGCAGCTACACGCGGGGCTCAGATACGCAGTATTTT
CDR3 protein: CASSYTRGSDTQYF

clone size: few
J gene: TRBJ2-2
V gene: TRBV11-3
D gene: TRBD2
CDR3 DNA: TGTGCCAGCAGCTTGGCGGGAGGGGGAAGCACCGGGGAGCTGTTTTTT
CDR3 protein: CASSLAGGGSTGELFF

clone size: few
J gene: TRBJ1-1
V gene: TRBV6-5
D gene: TRBD1
CDR3 DNA: TGTGCCAGCAGGGGGACAGGAATGAACACTGAAGCTTTCTTT
CDR3 protein: CASRGTGMNTEAFF

clone size: NA
J gene: TRBJ2-7
V gene: TRBV7-9
D gene: TRBD2
CDR3 DNA: TGTGCCAGCAGCCCCTGGCCGATGGCGGGAGGAACATACGAGCAGTACTTC
CDR3 protein: CASSPWPMAGGTYEQYF

clone size: many
J gene: TRBJ2-7
V gene: TRBV7-9
D gene: NA
CDR3 DNA: TGTGCCAGCAGCCCATCTGGCAGAAACGAGCAGTACTTC
CDR3 protein: CASSPSGRNEQYF

clone size: few
J gene: TRBJ1-2
V gene: TRBV5-6
D gene: NA
CDR3 DNA: TGTGCCAGCAGCTTGGTACAGGGTAACTATGGCTACACCTTC
CDR3 protein: CASSLVQGNYGYTF

clone size: once
J gene: TRBJ1-1
V gene: TRBV21-1
D gene: NA
CDR3 DNA: TGTGCCAGCTACCAGGCCGGGGGAACAAGTGAAGCTTTCTTT
CDR3 protein: CASYQAGGTSEAFF

clone size: NA
J gene: TRBJ2-5
V gene: TRBV7-8
D gene: NA
CDR3 DNA: TGTGCCAGCAGTTTCTACCGGGTCACCCTTACGGAGACCCAGTACTTC
CDR3 protein: CASSFYRVTLTETQYF

clone size: NA
J gene: TRBJ1-5
V gene: TRBV7-8
D gene: TRBD1
CDR3 DNA: TGTGCCAGCAGCTACCGGGACAGAGAGTATAGCAATCAGCCCCAGCATTTT
CDR3 protein: CASSYRDREYSNQPQHF

clone size: NA
J gene: TRBJ1-2
V gene: TRBV27
D gene: TRBD1
CDR3 DNA: TGTGCCAGCAGGGGACAGTTTTATGGCTACACCTTC
CDR3 protein: CASRGQFYGYTF

clone size: NA
J gene: TRBJ2-3
V gene: TRBV20-1
D gene: TRBD1
CDR3 DNA: TGCAGTGCTAGGGACAGGGTACAGTATTTT
CDR3 protein: CSARDRVQYF

clone size: once
J gene: TRBJ2-1
V gene: TRBV27
D gene: NA
CDR3 DNA: TGTGCCAGCAGTTTGGGCAGGGGATACAATGAGCAGTTCTTC
CDR3 protein: CASSLGRGYNEQFF

clone size: NA
J gene: TRBJ2-5
V gene: TRBV2
D gene: NA
CDR3 DNA: TGTGCCAGCAGTGAAGACCCGCGGCCCCAAGAGACCCAGTACTTC
CDR3 protein: CASSEDPRPQETQYF

clone size: many
J gene: TRBJ2-7
V gene: TRBV24-1
D gene: NA
CDR3 DNA: TGTGCCACCAGTGAACAGCGGAGCCCCCCGCGTCTAAGGTACTTC
CDR3 protein: CATSEQRSPPRLRYF

clone size: NA
J gene: TRBJ2-1
V gene: TRBV12-5
D gene: TRBD1
CDR3 DNA: TGTGCTAGTGGTTTGGACAGGGGAGATGAGCAGTTCTTC
CDR3 protein: CASGLDRGDEQFF

clone size: once
J gene: TRBJ2-1
V gene: TRBV20-1
D gene: NA
CDR3 DNA: TGCAGTGACGGAGATGAGCAGTTCTTC
CDR3 protein: CSDGDEQFF

clone size: NA
J gene: TRBJ2-7
V gene: TRBV2
D gene: TRBD1
CDR3 DNA: TGTGCCAGCGAGGACAGGGGCGGCAGCGAGCAGTACTTC
CDR3 protein: CASEDRGGSEQYF

clone size: NA
J gene: TRBJ1-1
V gene: TRBV5-1
D gene: TRBD1
CDR3 DNA: TGCGCCAGCAGCTCCCAAGACAGGGGGCAAGAAGCTTTCTTT
CDR3 protein: CASSSQDRGQEAFF

clone size: NA
J gene: TRBJ2-1
V gene: TRBV28
D gene: TRBD2
CDR3 DNA: TGTGCCAGCAGACGACTAGCGGGAGAGCTCAATGAGCAGTTCTTC
CDR3 protein: CASRRLAGELNEQFF

clone size: once
J gene: TRBJ2-3
V gene: TRBV7-9
D gene: TRBD1
CDR3 DNA: TGTGCCAGCAGCCGGACAGGGGACCTCACAGATACGCAGTATTTT
CDR3 protein: CASSRTGDLTDTQYF

clone size: NA
J gene: TRBJ1-2
V gene: TRBV29-1
D gene: TRBD1
CDR3 DNA: TGCAGCGTAGTACCGGGACAGGGAAGAGGCTACACCTTC
CDR3 protein: CSVVPGQGRGYTF

clone size: NA
J gene: TRBJ1-2
V gene: TRBV14
D gene: TRBD1
CDR3 DNA: TGTGCCAGCAGCCGGAACAGGGGCGAACCTAACTATGGCTACACCTTC
CDR3 protein: CASSRNRGEPNYGYTF

clone size: few
J gene: TRBJ1-6
V gene: TRBV6-5
D gene: TRBD1
CDR3 DNA: TGTGCCAGCAGCTCAACAGGGGGAATTTCACCCCTCCACTTT
CDR3 protein: CASSSTGGISPLHF

clone size: NA
J gene: TRBJ2-2
V gene: TRBV5-6
D gene: NA
CDR3 DNA: TGTGCCAGCAATACAGGGTGGGGGACAAACACCGGGGAGCTGTTTTTT
CDR3 protein: CASNTGWGTNTGELFF

clone size: NA
J gene: TRBJ2-1
V gene: TRBV28
D gene: TRBD2
CDR3 DNA: TGTGCCAGCACCCTGCGGGGGGCCTACAATGAGCAGTTCTTC
CDR3 protein: CASTLRGAYNEQFF